Below, one T cell receptor beta chain is given with its context. These data are taken from a study of blood T cell repertoires in COVID-19. Study at large: Donors in the United States, Italy and Spain gave samples during acute or convalescent COVID-19. T cells, B-cell-depleted T cells, or PBMCs provided the cDNA or gDNA that served as material.

The V gene end was trimmed by 3 bases and the J gene end by 7 bases; junction bases not matched to a gene: 4. CDR1 is SGHNT and CDR2 is YENEEA in the germline V gene. This CDR3 comprises 14 residues. The table came from immunoSEQ multiplex PCR; TCRdb's copy has only in-frame clones and leaves some out. The sample has about 62,000 clones, around four fifths seen once. This chain links TRBV11-3 with TRBJ2-1; TRBD2 aligns across 9 bases. The sample was peripheral blood. This clonotype was sampled from a woman aged 80 or older with active or convalescent COVID-19. The CDR3 DNA follows: TGTGCCAGCAGCTTGCGCGGGGGGGCGAATGAGCAGTTCTTC. It yields the protein CASSLRGGANEQFF. Full variable domain (missing parts from reference TRBV11-3 and TRBJ2-1): EAGVVQSPRYKIIEKKQPVAFWCNPISGHNTLYWYLQNLGQGPELLIRYENEEAVDDSQLPKDRFSAERLKGVDSTLKIQPAELGDSAVYLCASSLRGGANEQFFGPGTRLTVL.